This entry lists 21 T cell receptor beta chains sequenced from one sample in a study of control samples from healthy donors and cancer patients. This table comes from immunoSEQ multiplex PCR, and its TCRdb copy is limited to in-frame clones, with some not included. The sample lists about 51,000 clones, 85% to 90% occurring once. What was sequenced was PBMCs. The receptor set was obtained from a man in his fifties or sixties with head and neck cancer.

This rearrangement joins TRBV11-2 to TRBJ2-3, with a tentative D call TRBD2 (6 bases). This CDR3 comprises 15 residues. CDR1 is SGHAT, CDR2 FQNNGV, per germline. V lost 4 bases, J lost 7 bases, and 18 bases lay in between. DNA of the CDR3: TGTGCCAGCAGCTCTCTCCGAAGGCGGGAACATACGCAGTATTTT. Translation: CASSSLRRREHTQYF.

The V and J genes are TRBV11-1 and TRBJ2-1, with D unclear. The ends were cut back, 2 bases at V and 6 bases at J, with 14 bases in the middle. CDR3 size: 15 residues. Germline V lookup: CDR1 SGHAT, CDR2 FQDESV (reference sequence). The CDR3 protein is CASSLWASSANEQFF. The CDR3 DNA follows: TGTGCCAGCAGCTTATGGGCCAGTTCGGCCAATGAGCAGTTCTTC.

V gene TRBV5-1 combines with J gene TRBJ2-2, with 7 bases lining up with TRBD1. Germline CDR1 SGHRS, CDR2 YFSETQ. The CDR3 is 15 residues long. V shed 4 bases and J 4 bases; nucleotides not matched to a gene: 7. The CDR3 reads CASSGTEKTTGELFF. CDR3 DNA sequence: TGCGCCAGCAGCGGGACAGAGAAAACCACCGGGGAGCTGTTTTTT.

The rearrangement uses TRBV2 and TRBJ2-7, with a tentative D call TRBD1 (5 bases). V lost 2 bases, J lost 2 bases, and 13 bases lay in between. The CDR3 loop spans 15 amino acids. The germline V gene encodes CDR1 SNHLY and CDR2 FYNNEI. CDR3 sequence: CASSESRGRAYEQYF. The CDR3 coding sequence is TGTGCCAGCAGTGAATCAAGGGGAAGGGCCTACGAGCAGTACTTC.

The V gene is TRBV21-1, the J gene TRBJ2-2; the D call in the table, TRBD2, was not verified against the DNA. TRBV21-1 is a documented pseudogene. CDR3 length equals 13 residues. CDR3 in amino acids: CASRVIRDGELFF. The CDR3 DNA reads as TGTGCCAGCAGGGTTATCCGCGATGGGGAGCTGTTTTTT.

V is TRBV7-9 and J is TRBJ2-3; 7 positions agree with TRBD2. Trimming at V came to 1 base and at J to 11 bases, leaving 18 bases not matched to a gene. Per germline, CDR1 SEHNR and CDR2 FQNEAQ (reference sequence). The CDR3 sequence is 17 residues long. CDR3 sequence reads: CASSLGVAGKFAMVQYF. The CDR3 region has the DNA TGTGCCAGCAGCTTAGGAGTAGCGGGTAAATTCGCCATGGTGCAGTATTTT.

The chain joins TRBV2 to TRBJ2-3, with D unresolved. Germline values: CDR1 SNHLY, CDR2 FYNNEI. Deletions cut 2 bases from V and 2 bases from J, with 5 bases between. The CDR3 runs to 13 residues. CDR3 in DNA: TGTGCCAGCAGTGAACCGTTCACAGATACGCAGTATTTT. Encoded protein: CASSEPFTDTQYF.

CDR3 DNA sequence: TGCGCCAGCAGCTCGACAGGGGCGAGCACAGATACGCAGTATTTT. Translating it yields CASSSTGASTDTQYF. The chain recombines TRBV5-1 with TRBJ2-3; 8 bases map to TRBD1. The V gene's germline CDR1 is SGHRS and CDR2 YFSETQ. This CDR3 spans 15 amino acids. The V and J ends lost 3 bases and 0 bases, in that order; junction bases with no gene match: 3.

This chain joins TRBV11-3 and TRBJ2-7; 9 bases fit TRBD1. CDR3 length: 14 residues. Trimming at V came to 5 bases and at J to 5 bases, leaving 7 bases not matched to a gene. Germline CDR1 and CDR2: SGHNT and YENEEA. Here the CDR3 reads CASSPRQGDDEQYF. Written as DNA, the CDR3 is TGTGCCAGCAGCCCACGACAGGGGGACGACGAGCAGTACTTC.

The chain employs TRBV10-3 and TRBJ2-1; TRBD2 aligns across 9 bases. The length of the CDR3 is 20 residues. Looked up from germline, CDR1 is ENHRY and CDR2 is SYGVKD. After removal of 2 bases from V and 2 bases from J, the junction contained 16 bases not matched to a gene. CDR3 nucleotides: TGTGCCATCAGTGAGCCCCCCAAAATACTAGCGGGTTTCACCTACAATGAGCAGTTCTTC. This codes for CAISEPPKILAGFTYNEQFF.

The V gene is TRBV28, the J gene TRBJ2-7; unclear D gene. Germline-derived CDR1 and CDR2 are MDHEN and SYDVKM. V dropped 5 bases and J dropped 9 bases, with 14 bases sitting between them. The CDR3 is 12 amino acids. CDR3 bases: TGTGCCAGCAGTCCGACGGTTACGGGGCAGTACTTC. It specifies CASSPTVTGQYF.

The V gene is TRBV6-5, the J gene TRBJ2-5; 9 nucleotides match TRBD2. After removal of 8 bases from V and 9 bases from J, the junction contained 16 bases not matched to a gene. Looked up from germline, CDR1 is MNHEY and CDR2 is SVGAGI. CDR3 size: 15 residues. CDR3 region: CASSTTAGGRGPQYF. The CDR3 DNA reads as TGTGCCAGCTCGACTACAGCGGGAGGCCGTGGGCCCCAGTACTTC.

This sequence joins TRBV3-1 (or the pseudogene TRBV3-2) and TRBJ1-6, with 8 bases lining up with TRBD1. Germline V gives CDR1 LGHDT, CDR2 YNNKEL (reference sequence). V was pared by 1 base and J by 9 bases, with 2 bases of the junction left unmatched. The CDR3 sequence is 14 residues long. This chain's CDR3 is CASSQGTGFSPLHF. DNA of the CDR3: TGTGCCAGCAGCCAAGGGACAGGGTTTTCACCCCTCCACTTT.

This sequence joins TRBV5-4 and TRBJ2-7; tentative D call: TRBD1 (6 bases). Trimming stripped 4 bases from V and 5 bases from J, with 19 bases between. CDR1 and CDR2 from the germline V gene are SGHNT and YYREEE (reference sequence). The CDR3 extends over 15 amino acids. The DNA of the CDR3 is TGTGCCAGCAGCCCCACCCGGCAGGGGTATGACGAGCAGTACTTC. As protein: CASSPTRQGYDEQYF.

The CDR3 DNA is TGCAGCGTTGAAGATCAATGGTCCCTAGCGGGGGGAGATACGCAGTATTTT. Translation gives CSVEDQWSLAGGDTQYF. The rearrangement joins TRBV29-1 to TRBJ2-3; 11 bases line up with TRBD2. The CDR3 length is 17 residues. Germline V CDR1 and CDR2: SQVTM, ANQGSEA. The V gene end was trimmed by 0 bases and the J gene end by 5 bases; junction bases not matched to a gene: 10.

The rearrangement links TRBV12-3 or TRBV12-4 to TRBJ2-7; D possibly corresponds to TRBD1 (6 bases). The V end lost 7 bases, the J end lost 3 bases, and 13 bases lay between the germline ends. The CDR3 spans 13 residues. CDR3 protein: CASTRQAGYEQYF. CDR3 sequence (DNA): TGTGCCAGCACCCGACAGGCAGGCTACGAGCAGTACTTC.

Here the CDR3 reads CASSSLGRERNTEAFF. The CDR3 DNA follows: TGTGCCAGCAGCTCCTTGGGCAGAGAAAGAAACACTGAAGCTTTCTTT. The V and J genes are TRBV7-3 and TRBJ1-1; D remains unclear. Germline V gene sequence: CDR1 SGHTA, CDR2 FQGTGA. This CDR3 region has 16 residues. The V and J ends lost 4 bases and 2 bases respectively, with 17 bases between them.

V usage is TRBV3-1 (or the pseudogene TRBV3-2) and J usage is TRBJ2-5, with 7 bases aligning to TRBD1. V dropped 8 bases and J dropped 3; count of bases not matched to a gene: 9. This CDR3 region has 14 residues. The germline V gene encodes CDR1 LGHDT and CDR2 YNNKEL (reference sequence). The DNA for the CDR3 is TGTGCCAGCGACCCCGGGACAGACAAAGAGACCCAGTACTTC. Translation: CASDPGTDKETQYF.

The chain has TRBV7-2 and TRBJ1-4, with a possible D match to TRBD1 (5 bases). With 1 base removed from V and 10 bases from J, the gap between germline ends came to 22 bases. The CDR3 is 17 residues long. Germline V lookup: CDR1 SGHTA, CDR2 FQGNSA. The CDR3 loop is CASSLEGTSGVGGKLFF. The CDR3 nucleotides are TGTGCCAGCAGCTTAGAGGGGACGTCGGGGGTCGGTGGAAAACTGTTTTTT.

The chain joins TRBV14 to TRBJ2-2; tentative D call: TRBD1 (5 bases). Germline loops: CDR1 SGHDN, CDR2 FVKESK. CDR3 length: 15 residues. Trimming left V 2 bases short and J 2 bases short, with 9 bases between. The CDR3 loop is CASSQSRVNTGELFF. The CDR3 region has the DNA TGTGCCAGCAGCCAAAGCAGGGTAAACACCGGGGAGCTGTTTTTT. The whole variable domain, filled in from reference TRBV14 and TRBJ2-2, reads EAGVTQFPSHSVIEKGQTVTLRCDPISGHDNLYWYRRVMGKEIKFLLHFVKESKQDESGMPNNRFLAERTGGTYSTLKVQPAELEDSGVYFCASSQSRVNTGELFFGEGSRLTVL.

This clone came up a few times. V usage is TRBV5-8 and J usage is TRBJ1-1, with TRBD1 matching over 8 bases. There are 16 residues in the CDR3. Germline V gene sequence: CDR1 SGHTS, CDR2 YDEGEE. Trimming cost V 4 bases and J 1 base; bases outside gene matches: 9. As DNA, the CDR3 is TGTGCCAGCAGCCTCGGGACCGGGACAGGGAACACTGAAGCTTTCTTT. It translates to CASSLGTGTGNTEAFF.